The 22 T cell receptor beta chains given below trace back to one sample, sequenced in a study of PD-1 blockade in classical Hodgkin lymphoma. The protocol was immunoSEQ multiplex PCR, while the TCRdb copy is restricted to in-frame clones and leaves out a portion. Of tens of thousands of clones listed, about 85% are singletons. The time point: cycle 4 day 1 (C4D1), after more than five weeks of nivolumab. After autologous stem cell transplantation all patients relapsed, and prior brentuximab vedotin exposure differed between cohorts. The sequencing used peripheral blood mononuclear cells (PBMCs), collected before the fourth cycle of nivolumab. The receptors were sampled from a human donor with classical Hodgkin lymphoma.

The chain uses TRBV7-9 and TRBJ2-3; D is unclear. The CDR3 is 15 residues long. Trimming took off 3 bases at V and 14 bases at J, with 24 bases between the two ends. The V gene's germline CDR1 is SEHNR and CDR2 FQNEAQ (reference sequence). CDR3 in amino acids: CASSFYRSRLGELYF. CDR3 in DNA: TGTGCCAGCAGCTTTTATCGGTCGAGGCTGGGTGAGTTGTATTTT.

The chain recombines TRBV12-5 with TRBJ2-1; maybe TRBD2 (7 bases). The germline gives CDR1 LGHNT, CDR2 FRNRAP. There are 17 residues in the CDR3. The germline V and J ends were trimmed by 1 base and 4 bases, with 17 bases remaining between them. CDR3 region: CASGLDGRGGGYNEQFF. The CDR3 DNA reads TGTGCTAGTGGTTTGGACGGTAGGGGGGGAGGATACAATGAGCAGTTCTTC.

The V and J genes are TRBV5-1 and TRBJ1-1; 7 bases agree with TRBD1. CDR3 length: 15 residues. Unmatched junction bases numbered 6, after V lost 0 bases and J lost 4 bases. The germline CDR1 and CDR2 sequences are SGHRS and YFSETQ. CDR3 protein: CASSLETQGTTEAFF. DNA of the CDR3: TGCGCCAGCAGCTTGGAGACACAGGGGACCACTGAAGCTTTCTTT.

The chain employs TRBV5-1 and TRBJ2-1; D may be TRBD2 (7 bases). From germline, CDR1 is SGHRS and CDR2 YFSETQ. This CDR3 comprises 14 residues. Trimming took 0 bases from V and 6 from J, leaving 10 bases between them. The chain's CDR3 is CASSLAAGANEQFF. The CDR3, as DNA: TGCGCCAGCAGCTTGGCCGCGGGGGCCAATGAGCAGTTCTTC.

This clone was observed a handful of times. The chain is built from TRBV5-5 and TRBJ1-1; tentatively, D is TRBD1 (6 bases). The germline gives CDR1 SGHKS, CDR2 YYEKEE (reference sequence). V shed 0 bases and J shed 0 bases, with 9 bases lying between them. The CDR3 runs to 15 residues. CDR3 coding DNA: TGTGCCAGCAGCTTGGGACAGGCGATGAACACTGAAGCTTTCTTT. This sequence encodes CASSLGQAMNTEAFF.

The J gene is TRBJ1-2, the V gene TRBV7-9; D not certain. Germline lookup yields CDR1 SEHNR and CDR2 FQNEAQ (reference sequence). The CDR3 is 15 residues long. V was trimmed by 7 bases and J by 4 bases, leaving 19 bases between them. The CDR3 region has the DNA TGTGCCAGCACCATAACGGGGAGCATTGGCTATGGCTACACCTTC. As protein: CASTITGSIGYGYTF.

V is TRBV5-1 and J is TRBJ1-2, with D tentatively TRBD1 (6 bases). CDR1 SGHRS and CDR2 YFSETQ come from the germline V gene. The length of the CDR3 is 14 residues. V was trimmed by 4 bases and J by 6 bases, leaving 16 bases between them. The CDR3 nucleotides are TGCGCCAGCAGCGCGATAACAGGGTCCCATGGCTACACCTTC. Protein sequence: CASSAITGSHGYTF.

The chain joins TRBV5-4 to TRBJ2-5; perhaps TRBD2 as D (7 bases). The CDR3 loop spans 14 amino acids. The ends were cut back, 5 bases at V and 1 base at J, with 12 bases in the middle. Germline-derived CDR1 and CDR2 are SGHNT and YYREEE (reference sequence). CDR3 amino acids: CASRGRGAQETQYF. The CDR3 DNA is TGTGCCAGCAGAGGCCGGGGGGCCCAAGAGACCCAGTACTTC.

The V gene is TRBV2, the J gene TRBJ1-4; D gene ambiguous. The germline gives CDR1 SNHLY, CDR2 FYNNEI. The CDR3 spans 14 residues. The ends were cut back, 6 bases at V and 8 bases at J, with 16 bases in the middle. The CDR3 here is CASRGSVNSEKLFF. The CDR3 region has the DNA TGTGCCAGCAGGGGCTCGGTAAACTCCGAAAAACTGTTTTTT.

This clone was detected a few times. V gene TRBV6-5 combines with J gene TRBJ2-7; D is possibly TRBD1 (6 bases). The CDR3 length is 11 residues. Trimming took 9 bases from V and 5 from J, leaving 11 bases between them. The germline CDR1 and CDR2 sequences are MNHEY and SVGAGI. The CDR3 DNA sequence: TGTGCCAGTCACACAGGGAACGAGCAGTACTTC. Protein: CASHTGNEQYF.

The genes are TRBV5-1 and TRBJ1-1; 7 positions match TRBD1. The CDR3 is 16 amino acids. Germline values: CDR1 SGHRS, CDR2 YFSETQ. V was clipped by 5 bases and J by 0 bases; unmatched bases: 10. CDR3 nucleotide sequence: TGCGCCAGCAGTTCCACAGGGGCGGGAATGAACACTGAAGCTTTCTTT. Residues: CASSSTGAGMNTEAFF.

CDR3 bases: TGCGCCAGCAGCTTTGGCCCCGAGAGGGATGAGCAGTTCTTC. This sequence encodes CASSFGPERDEQFF. The chain has TRBV5-1 and TRBJ2-1; D is perhaps TRBD2 (5 bases). CDR1 and CDR2 from the germline V gene are SGHRS and YFSETQ. Trimming cost V 2 bases and J 8 bases, with 14 bases left between them. This CDR3 is 14 amino acids long. Complete variable domain (other parts from reference TRBV5-1 and TRBJ2-1): KAGVTQTPRYLIKTRGQQVTLSCSPISGHRSVSWYQQTPGQGLQFLFEYFSETQRNKGNFPGRFSGRQFSNSRSEMNVSTLELGDSALYLCASSFGPERDEQFFGPGTRLTVL.

The genes are TRBV5-6 and TRBJ1-2; TRBD1 aligns across 7 bases. The trim removed 4 bases at V and 4 bases at J, leaving 7 bases unmatched. The CDR3 is 14 amino acids. Germline V gene data show CDR1 as SGHDT and CDR2 as YYEEEE. In nucleotides, the CDR3 is TGTGCCAGCAGCCCGGGGACAGACATCTATGGCTACACCTTC. It codes for CASSPGTDIYGYTF.

This chain joins TRBV15 and TRBJ1-2; no reliable D call. V was shortened by 1 base and J by 8 bases, with 14 bases between the two germline ends. Germline V lookup: CDR1 LNHNV, CDR2 YYDKDF (reference sequence). The CDR3 runs to 14 residues. CDR3 region: CATSRGTSLTGYTF. CDR3 nucleotides: TGTGCCACCAGCAGAGGAACATCTCTAACGGGCTACACCTTC.

The V call is TRBV28, the J call TRBJ2-2; the D gene is possibly TRBD2 (5 bases). The CDR3 extends over 17 amino acids. Germline assignment: CDR1 MDHEN and CDR2 SYDVKM. V was pared by 6 bases and J by 3 bases, with 20 bases between. CDR3 loop: CASSLRGRATHTGELFF. The CDR3 DNA sequence: TGTGCCAGCAGCCTAAGAGGGAGAGCCACTCACACCGGGGAGCTGTTTTTT.

This chain joins TRBV5-1 and TRBJ2-2; the D gene is possibly TRBD1 (6 bases). This CDR3 is 18 amino acids long. V dropped 2 bases and J dropped 0 bases, with 17 bases sitting between them. Germline V gene lookup returns CDR1 SGHRS and CDR2 YFSETQ. CDR3: CASSLVKGEWANTGELFF. CDR3 sequence (DNA): TGCGCCAGCAGCTTAGTAAAGGGGGAGTGGGCGAACACCGGGGAGCTGTTTTTT. Looking up the rest from reference TRBV5-1 and TRBJ2-2 gives the full variable domain: KAGVTQTPRYLIKTRGQQVTLSCSPISGHRSVSWYQQTPGQGLQFLFEYFSETQRNKGNFPGRFSGRQFSNSRSEMNVSTLELGDSALYLCASSLVKGEWANTGELFFGEGSRLTVL.

The J gene is TRBJ1-1, the V gene TRBV5-1, with a weak D call TRBD1 (6 bases). Trimming took off 2 bases at V and 2 bases at J, with 10 bases between the two ends. Germline V gene data show CDR1 as SGHRS and CDR2 as YFSETQ. The CDR3 spans 14 residues. The CDR3 bases are TGCGCCAGCAGCTTCTTGGGGGCCAACACTGAAGCTTTCTTT. Amino acid sequence: CASSFLGANTEAFF.

V gene TRBV5-1 combines with J gene TRBJ1-5; D call uncertain. Germline values: CDR1 SGHRS, CDR2 YFSETQ. The CDR3 has 15 amino acids. Trimming took off 0 bases at V and 7 bases at J, with 14 bases between the two ends. The CDR3 bases are TGCGCCAGCAGCTTGGCCGGGCAGTCAGAGCAGCCCCAGCATTTT. Translated: CASSLAGQSEQPQHF. Full variable domain (rest looked up from reference TRBV5-1 and TRBJ1-5): KAGVTQTPRYLIKTRGQQVTLSCSPISGHRSVSWYQQTPGQGLQFLFEYFSETQRNKGNFPGRFSGRQFSNSRSEMNVSTLELGDSALYLCASSLAGQSEQPQHFGDGTRLSIL.

V gene TRBV6-6 combines with J gene TRBJ2-1, with TRBD1 as a possible D gene (6 bases). The V end lost 8 bases, the J end lost 5 bases, and 19 bases lay between the germline ends. The CDR3 runs 15 residues. Germline-derived CDR1 and CDR2 are MNHNY and SVGAGI (reference sequence). CDR3 residues: CASGSYRTANNEQFF. The CDR3 region has the DNA TGTGCCAGCGGCTCCTATAGGACAGCGAACAATGAGCAGTTCTTC.

V usage is TRBV5-4 and J usage is TRBJ1-1; TRBD1 is a possible D gene (5 bases). Trimming left V 0 bases short and J 4 bases short, with 10 bases between. Germline loops: CDR1 SGHNT, CDR2 YYREEE (reference sequence). The CDR3 spans 14 residues. The CDR3 here is CASSLGQGGTEAFF. In nucleotides, the CDR3 is TGTGCCAGCAGCTTGGGGCAGGGAGGCACTGAAGCTTTCTTT.

This clone was seen a few times. V usage is TRBV28 and J usage is TRBJ2-1; 7 bases map to TRBD1. Per the germline V gene, CDR1 is MDHEN and CDR2 is SYDVKM. The CDR3 loop spans 12 amino acids. V was pared by 6 bases and J by 10 bases, with 6 bases of the junction left unmatched. The CDR3 spells CASRKDRTEQFF. As DNA, the CDR3 is TGTGCCAGCAGGAAGGACAGGACCGAGCAGTTCTTC.

The chain combines TRBV5-1 with TRBJ2-2; D gene uncertain. The CDR3 spans 13 residues. V dropped 0 bases and J dropped 4 bases, with 4 bases sitting between them. Germline V gene lookup returns CDR1 SGHRS and CDR2 YFSETQ. The CDR3 nucleotides read TGCGCCAGCAGCTTGGATGCCACCGGGGAGCTGTTTTTT. Translating gives CASSLDATGELFF.